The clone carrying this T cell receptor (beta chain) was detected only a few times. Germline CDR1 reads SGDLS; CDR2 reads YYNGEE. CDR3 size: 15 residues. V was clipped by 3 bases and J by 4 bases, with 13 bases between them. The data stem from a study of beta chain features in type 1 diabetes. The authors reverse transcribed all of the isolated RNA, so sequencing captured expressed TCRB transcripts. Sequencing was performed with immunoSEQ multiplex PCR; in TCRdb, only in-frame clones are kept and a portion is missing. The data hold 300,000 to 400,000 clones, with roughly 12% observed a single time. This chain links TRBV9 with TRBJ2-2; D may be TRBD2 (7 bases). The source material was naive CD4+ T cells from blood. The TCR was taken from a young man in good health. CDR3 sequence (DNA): TGTGCCAGCAGCGCCCAGGGAGGGGGCACCGGGGAGCTGTTTTTT. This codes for CASSAQGGGTGELFF.